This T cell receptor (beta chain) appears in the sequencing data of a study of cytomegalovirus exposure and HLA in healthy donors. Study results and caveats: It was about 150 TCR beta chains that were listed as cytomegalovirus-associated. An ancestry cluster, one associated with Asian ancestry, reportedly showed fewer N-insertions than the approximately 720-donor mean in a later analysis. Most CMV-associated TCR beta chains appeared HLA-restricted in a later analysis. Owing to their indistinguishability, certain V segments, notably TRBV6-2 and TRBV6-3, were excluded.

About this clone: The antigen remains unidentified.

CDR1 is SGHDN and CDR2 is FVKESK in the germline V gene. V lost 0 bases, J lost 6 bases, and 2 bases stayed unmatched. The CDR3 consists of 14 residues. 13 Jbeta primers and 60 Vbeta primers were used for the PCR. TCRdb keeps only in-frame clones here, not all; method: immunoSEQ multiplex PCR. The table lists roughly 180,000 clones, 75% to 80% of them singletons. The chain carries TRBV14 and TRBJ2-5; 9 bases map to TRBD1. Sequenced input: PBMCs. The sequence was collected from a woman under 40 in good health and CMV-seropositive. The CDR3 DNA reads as TGTGCCAGCAGCCAAGAGGACAGGGGAAAGACCCAGTACTTC. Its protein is CASSQEDRGKTQYF.